What follows are 29 T cell receptor beta chains derived from one specimen sequenced in a study of blood T cell repertoires in COVID-19. Assay: immunoSEQ multiplex PCR; the TCRdb copy retains only in-frame clones and omits some. The sample lists about 69,000 clones; 79% were seen once. Sequencing input: peripheral blood. The origin of the receptors is a man aged 60 to 75 with acute or convalescent COVID-19.

The V call is TRBV19, the J call TRBJ1-2; the D gene is possibly TRBD1 (6 bases). The V gene's germline CDR1 is LNHDA and CDR2 SQIVND (reference sequence). The CDR3 is made up of 16 amino acids. V lost 4 bases to trimming and J lost 8 bases, with 23 bases between them. CDR3 nucleotide sequence: TGTGCCAGTAGTACGGGGACACGGGGACCCAAAGAGGGCTACACCTTC. As protein: CASSTGTRGPKEGYTF.

This chain connects TRBV7-2 to TRBJ1-4; 7 bases fit TRBD1. Germline CDR1 is SGHTA and CDR2 is FQGNSA. Unmatched junction bases numbered 6, after V lost 3 bases and J lost 8 bases. The CDR3 runs to 14 residues. CDR3 amino acids: CASSFYGQAEKLFF. The CDR3 nucleotides are TGTGCCAGCAGCTTCTACGGACAGGCGGAAAAACTGTTTTTT.

This clone was found once. The V gene is TRBV7-9, the J gene TRBJ2-3, with D tentatively TRBD2 (6 bases). The V gene's germline CDR1 is SEHNR and CDR2 FQNEAQ (reference sequence). The CDR3 length is 12 residues. V was trimmed by 5 bases and J by 6 bases, leaving 9 bases between them. CDR3 DNA: TGTGCCAGCAGCCCCGGGAGCGATACGCAGTATTTT. Protein product: CASSPGSDTQYF.

This chain uses TRBV27 with TRBJ2-1; 7 bases fit TRBD1. CDR3 size: 16 residues. Germline CDR1 is MNHEY and CDR2 is SMNVEV (reference sequence). V shed 7 bases and J 2 bases; nucleotides not matched to a gene: 11. CDR3: CASTKATDRTYNEQFF. In DNA form, the CDR3 reads TGTGCCAGCACCAAAGCCACGGACAGGACCTACAATGAGCAGTTCTTC.

The rearrangement links TRBV29-1 to TRBJ2-3; tentatively, D is TRBD2 (6 bases). Germline CDR1 SQVTM, CDR2 ANQGSEA. The CDR3 is 11 residues long. DNA of the CDR3: TGCACCGGGACTAGCACAGATACGCAGTATTTT. Translated, it gives CTGTSTDTQYF.

This chain links TRBV5-1 with TRBJ2-5; D gene uncertain. Trimming took 1 base from V and 1 from J, leaving 11 bases between them. The CDR3 has 15 residues. Germline V CDR1 and CDR2: SGHRS, YFSETQ. CDR3 DNA sequence: TGCGCCAGCAGCTTGACACAGCCTTCCCAAGAGACCCAGTACTTC. Translated, it gives CASSLTQPSQETQYF.

This clone was recorded once. The chain joins TRBV6-5 to TRBJ2-1; D possibly corresponds to TRBD2 (5 bases). From germline, CDR1 is MNHEY and CDR2 SVGAGI. V lost 6 bases, J lost 14 bases, and 14 bases lay in between. CDR3 length equals 11 residues. In nucleotides, the CDR3 is TGTGCCAGCAGGGACCGGGGTGAAGAGTTCTTC. The encoded protein is CASRDRGEEFF.

The chain joins TRBV7-9 to TRBJ1-5; 8 bases agree with TRBD1. The length of the CDR3 is 15 residues. J gave up 7 bases and V 0 bases, and 5 bases lay outside the gene matches. The germline V gene has CDR1 SEHNR and CDR2 FQNEAQ (reference sequence). CDR3 DNA sequence: TGTGCCAGCAGCTTAGCGGGCGCAGGGGGCCAGCCCCAGCATTTT. Amino acids: CASSLAGAGGQPQHF.

The CDR3, as DNA: TGTGCCAGCTCTTCTTTGGGACAGTTCGAAGCTTTCTTT. Its protein is CASSSLGQFEAFF. The J gene is TRBJ1-1, the V gene TRBV18, with 7 bases matching TRBD1. CDR3 size: 13 residues. With V trimmed by 6 bases and J by 8 bases, 9 bases remained unmatched. Germline V gene data show CDR1 as KGHSH and CDR2 as LQKENI.

The chain employs TRBV9 and TRBJ2-5; D is undetermined. V was shortened by 3 bases and J by 5 bases, with 8 bases between the two germline ends. CDR3 size: 12 residues. Germline CDR1 SGDLS, CDR2 YYNGEE. The CDR3 DNA reads TGTGCCAGCAGCGCCTCTCGGGAGACCCAGTACTTC. Translation: CASSASRETQYF.

The V and J genes are TRBV9 and TRBJ1-2; 7 nucleotides align to TRBD1. Looked up from germline, CDR1 is SGDLS and CDR2 is YYNGEE. The junction had 8 bases not matched to a gene; V was cut back by 6 bases and J by 0 bases. This CDR3 region has 15 residues. CDR3 DNA sequence: TGTGCCAGCACTAGACAGGGCCCAACTAACTATGGCTACACCTTC. Protein product: CASTRQGPTNYGYTF. Based on the CDR3 plus reference TRBV9 and TRBJ1-2, the full variable domain is DSGVTQTPKHLITATGQRVTLRCSPRSGDLSVYWYQQSLDQGLQFLIQYYNGEERAKGNILERFSAQQFPDLHSELNLSSLELGDSALYFCASTRQGPTNYGYTFGSGTRLTVV.

This chain connects TRBV11-2 to TRBJ2-3, with D perhaps matching TRBD2 (6 bases). This CDR3 region has 15 residues. V lost 5 bases and J lost 4, with 16 bases in between. The germline CDR1 and CDR2 sequences are SGHAT and FQNNGV. Here the CDR3 reads CASSLILPGADTQYF. In DNA, the CDR3 is TGTGCCAGCAGCCTTATCCTACCGGGGGCAGATACGCAGTATTTT.

The chain employs TRBV11-1 and TRBJ1-1; 9 bases map to TRBD1. Germline-derived CDR1 and CDR2 are SGHAT and FQDESV (reference sequence). J lost 6 bases, V lost 4 bases, and 6 bases had no gene match. This CDR3 has 14 amino acids. CDR3 sequence reads: CASSSGQGRAEAFF. The CDR3 DNA reads as TGTGCCAGCAGCTCGGGACAGGGAAGGGCTGAAGCTTTCTTT.

The V call is TRBV7-8, the J call TRBJ1-4; D is possibly TRBD1 (5 bases). From germline, CDR1 is SGHVS and CDR2 FQNEAQ. The CDR3 length is 15 residues. V was pared by 3 bases and J by 10 bases, with 18 bases between. Here the CDR3 reads CASSLSRDLFGKLFF. The CDR3 coding sequence is TGTGCCAGCAGCTTGAGCAGGGATCTTTTTGGAAAACTGTTTTTT. The complete variable domain, with remaining parts taken from reference TRBV7-8 and TRBJ1-4, reads GAGVSQSPRYKVAKRGQDVALRCDPISGHVSLFWYQQALGQGPEFLTYFQNEAQLDKSGLPSDRFFAERPEGSVSTLKIQRTQQEDSAVYLCASSLSRDLFGKLFFGSGTQLSVL.

This clone has just one count. The gene calls are TRBV3-1 (or the pseudogene TRBV3-2) and TRBJ1-6; 10 nucleotides line up with TRBD1. CDR3 length: 15 amino acids. Per the germline V gene, CDR1 is LGHDT and CDR2 is YNNKEL (reference sequence). The V gene end was trimmed by 6 bases and the J gene end by 8 bases; junction bases not matched to a gene: 7. The CDR3 loop reads CASRHGTGADSPLHF. The CDR3 DNA reads as TGTGCCAGCAGACATGGGACAGGGGCGGATTCACCCCTCCACTTT.

The DNA of the CDR3 is TGTGCCAGCCGCCCCGACCGGGGGGCTGGAAACACCATATATTTT. This translates into CASRPDRGAGNTIYF. The chain carries TRBV2 and TRBJ1-3; possible D gene TRBD1, 5 bases. CDR1 SNHLY and CDR2 FYNNEI come from the germline V gene. This CDR3 spans 15 amino acids. The V end lost 8 bases, the J end lost 2 bases, and 16 bases lay between the germline ends.

The chain carries TRBV12-3 or TRBV12-4 and TRBJ1-1; the D is unclear. Trimming took 8 bases from V and 0 from J, leaving 10 bases between them. The CDR3 contains 13 residues. The CDR3 bases are TGTGCCAGCTCCGTGAGGTTGAACACTGAAGCTTTCTTT. Translation: CASSVRLNTEAFF.

The gene calls are TRBV24-1 and TRBJ1-1; TRBD1 aligns across 10 bases. Germline CDR1 KGHDR, CDR2 SFDVKD. The CDR3 length is 15 residues. The junction had 12 bases not matched to a gene; V was cut back by 7 bases and J by 8 bases. CDR3 in DNA: TGTGCCACCAGCCATTCCGGGACAGGGGATCCAGAAGCTTTCTTT. It specifies CATSHSGTGDPEAFF.

The J gene is TRBJ1-2, the V gene TRBV29-1, with D hard to call. CDR3 length: 14 amino acids. Trimming stripped 7 bases from V and 1 base from J, with 16 bases between. Looked up from germline, CDR1 is SQVTM and CDR2 is ANQGSEA. The CDR3 sequence: CSARGGRNNYGYTF. CDR3 coding DNA: TGCAGCGCCCGGGGTGGTAGGAATAACTATGGCTACACCTTC. Filled out from reference TRBV29-1 and TRBJ1-2, the complete variable domain reads SAVISQKPSRDICQRGTSLTIQCQVDSQVTMMFWYRQQPGQSLTLIATANQGSEATYESGFVIDKFPISRPNLTFSTLTVSNMSPEDSSIYLCSARGGRNNYGYTFGSGTRLTVV.

V gene TRBV15 combines with J gene TRBJ2-7, with 7 bases identical to TRBD2. The CDR3 covers 16 residues. Germline CDR1 and CDR2: LNHNV and YYDKDF (reference sequence). The ends lost 0 bases at V and 4 bases at J; junction bases unmatched: 9. The CDR3 nucleotides are TGTGCCACCAGCAGAGATATTGGGGGGGTAGGGTACGAGCAGTACTTC. Protein: CATSRDIGGVGYEQYF.

V is TRBV24-1 and J is TRBJ2-1, with 7 bases identical to TRBD2. The CDR3 runs 15 residues. V shed 4 bases, J shed 3 bases, and the junction held 5 bases outside the gene matches. Germline V gene data show CDR1 as KGHDR and CDR2 as SFDVKD. CDR3 protein: CATSELGGNYNEQFF. CDR3 in DNA: TGTGCCACCAGTGAACTGGGGGGGAACTACAATGAGCAGTTCTTC.

J is TRBJ2-7 and V is TRBV7-8; D not resolved. The CDR3 covers 11 residues. Germline loops: CDR1 SGHVS, CDR2 FQNEAQ. V lost 3 bases, J lost 3 bases, and 3 bases lay in between. The CDR3 protein is CASSLRYEQYF. DNA of the CDR3: TGTGCCAGCAGCTTGCGCTACGAGCAGTACTTC.

The chain is built from TRBV20-1 and TRBJ1-5; tentatively, D is TRBD1 (5 bases). Trimming stripped 3 bases from V and 4 bases from J, with 10 bases between. The CDR3 length is 13 residues. CDR1 and CDR2 (germline): DFQATT, SNEGSKA (reference sequence). CDR3 nucleotide sequence: TGCAGTGCTAGTCCGCGGGGGAATCAGCCCCAGCATTTT. The encoded protein is CSASPRGNQPQHF.

The CDR3 DNA follows: TGTGCCAGTAGGCGCACAGGGGATGAAAAACTGTTTTTT. This codes for CASRRTGDEKLFF. This chain uses TRBV19 with TRBJ1-4; TRBD1 agrees at 7 bases. The CDR3 has 13 residues. In germline, CDR1 is LNHDA, CDR2 SQIVND (reference sequence). V lost 6 bases to trimming and J lost 6 bases; unmatched junction nucleotides: 4.

The chain links TRBV6-5 to TRBJ2-1, with 7 bases identical to TRBD1. V was clipped by 0 bases and J by 6 bases; unmatched bases: 8. The CDR3 contains 16 residues. Germline-derived CDR1 and CDR2 are MNHEY and SVGAGI. In DNA, the CDR3 is TGTGCCAGCAGTTACTCCTTCACAGGGGCTAGCAATGAGCAGTTCTTC. The encoded protein is CASSYSFTGASNEQFF.

This sequence joins TRBV7-2 and TRBJ1-2; TRBD1 is a possible D gene (5 bases). The germline CDR1 and CDR2 sequences are SGHTA and FQGNSA. The CDR3 covers 14 residues. V was pared by 3 bases and J by 4 bases, with 12 bases between. CDR3 DNA: TGTGCCAGCAGCTTTGACAGAAATTCCTATGGCTACACCTTC. It specifies CASSFDRNSYGYTF.

The J gene is TRBJ1-1, the V gene TRBV5-1, with D possibly TRBD1 on 6 matching bases. V was trimmed by 1 base and J by 0 bases, leaving 13 bases between them. This CDR3 is built from 16 residues. The V gene's germline CDR1 is SGHRS and CDR2 YFSETQ. CDR3 sequence (DNA): TGCGCCAGCAGCTTGACAGGGATGGGGATGAACACTGAAGCTTTCTTT. It translates to CASSLTGMGMNTEAFF.

The J gene is TRBJ2-5, the V gene TRBV19; D uncertain. Trimming took 5 bases from V and 0 from J, leaving 7 bases between them. Germline loops: CDR1 LNHDA, CDR2 SQIVND (reference sequence). The CDR3 runs to 13 residues. In DNA, the CDR3 is TGTGCCAGTAGTCCGGAGTACCAAGAGACCCAGTACTTC. Its protein product is CASSPEYQETQYF. Based on the CDR3 plus reference TRBV19 and TRBJ2-5, the full variable domain is DGGITQSPKYLFRKEGQNVTLSCEQNLNHDAMYWYRQDPGQGLRLIYYSQIVNDFQKGDIAEGYSVSREKKESFPLTVTSAQKNPTAFYLCASSPEYQETQYFGPGTRLLVL.

The rearrangement links TRBV6-5 to TRBJ1-4; D uncertain. The V and J ends lost 7 bases and 5 bases respectively, with 5 bases between them. The CDR3 contains 11 residues. Germline V lookup: CDR1 MNHEY, CDR2 SVGAGI. In DNA form, the CDR3 reads TGTGCCAGCATCTTAAATGAAAAACTGTTTTTT. Its protein product is CASILNEKLFF.